Shown below are 27 T cell receptor beta chains from a single sample sequenced in a study of Ad26.COV2.S vaccination and SARS-CoV-2 variants. The treatment was: some 19 received Ad26.COV2.S at low or high dose, single or two shots; about five received placebo; per-sample allocation not given. Sampling was performed 63 days after the first vaccine or placebo injection. Clones were read by immunoSEQ multiplex PCR, and TCRdb kept only the in-frame ones, dropping some. The sample lists 350,000 to 500,000 clones; 90% were seen once. Here the sequenced sample was peripheral blood, taken in a trial of Ad26.COV2.S vaccine versus placebo. These receptors originate from a person aged 18-60 years who received the Ad26.COV2.S COVID-19 vaccine or a placebo.

The chain couples TRBV18 to TRBJ2-1; TRBD2 agrees at 10 bases. J lost 7 bases, V lost 2 bases, and 8 bases had no gene match. The length of the CDR3 is 16 residues. Germline V lookup: CDR1 KGHSH, CDR2 LQKENI. The CDR3 DNA reads TGTGCCAGCTCACCAGGTCTAGCGGGAGTCGGTAATGAGCAGTTCTTC. The encoded protein is CASSPGLAGVGNEQFF.

The V and J genes are TRBV2 and TRBJ1-2; D unclear. This CDR3 comprises 12 residues. Germline V gives CDR1 SNHLY, CDR2 FYNNEI. The CDR3 DNA sequence: TGTATCCGACGGTCGGAGAACTATGGCTACACCTTC. Translating it yields CIRRSENYGYTF.

In its sample, this clone was seen once. The chain joins TRBV27 to TRBJ2-3; 11 bases map to TRBD2. The germline V gene encodes CDR1 MNHEY and CDR2 SMNVEV (reference sequence). V shed 2 bases and J 0 bases; nucleotides not matched to a gene: 13. This CDR3 has 20 amino acids. In DNA form, the CDR3 reads TGTGCCAGCAGTTTAGGACCCATCCCGGGACTAGCGGTTAGCACAGATACGCAGTATTTT. Protein product: CASSLGPIPGLAVSTDTQYF.

This rearrangement joins TRBV19 to TRBJ2-7; TRBD2 matches at 9 bases. The trim removed 3 bases at V and 0 bases at J, leaving 12 bases unmatched. The CDR3 is 18 residues long. Germline assignment: CDR1 LNHDA and CDR2 SQIVND (reference sequence). CDR3 sequence: CASSIQAGGKFSSYEQYF. The DNA for the CDR3 is TGTGCCAGTAGTATTCAAGCGGGAGGTAAATTCTCCTCCTACGAGCAGTACTTC.

This chain links TRBV2 with TRBJ1-2; D is perhaps TRBD1 (6 bases). The ends were cut back, 2 bases at V and 4 bases at J, with 17 bases in the middle. The CDR3 extends over 16 amino acids. CDR1 is SNHLY and CDR2 is FYNNEI in the germline V gene. The CDR3 reads CASSEIPGDTRYGYTF. In DNA form, the CDR3 reads TGTGCCAGCAGTGAAATTCCCGGGGACACCCGCTATGGCTACACCTTC. Combining the CDR3 with reference TRBV2 and TRBJ1-2 gives the whole variable domain EPEVTQTPSHQVTQMGQEVILRCVPISNHLYFYWYRQILGQKVEFLVSFYNNEISEKSEIFDDQFSVERPDGSNFTLKIRSTKLEDSAMYFCASSEIPGDTRYGYTFGSGTRLTVV.

This clone is a singleton in its sample. This CDR3 reads CASSKTSGRRPETQYF. CDR3 in DNA: TGTGCCAGCAGCAAAACTAGCGGGAGGAGGCCAGAGACCCAGTACTTC. The J gene is TRBJ2-5, the V gene TRBV7-6; 12 bases line up with TRBD2. The CDR3 has 16 amino acids. The V segment lost 5 bases and the J segment 4 bases; nucleotides outside the gene matches: 8. The germline V gene has CDR1 SGHVS and CDR2 FNYEAQ. The entire variable domain, with the rest obtained from reference TRBV7-6 and TRBJ2-5, is as follows: GAGVSQSPRYKVTKRGQDVALRCDPISGHVSLYWYRQALGQGPEFLTYFNYEAQQDKSGLPNDRFSAERPEGSISTLTIQRTEQRDSAMYRCASSKTSGRRPETQYFGPGTRLLVL.

This clone was seen a few times. V and J are TRBV5-1 and TRBJ1-2; TRBD1 is a possible D gene (6 bases). V gave up 3 bases and J gave up 5 bases, with 14 bases separating them. The CDR3 extends over 14 amino acids. Looked up from germline, CDR1 is SGHRS and CDR2 is YFSETQ. CDR3 region: CASSSQGFGYGYTF. The CDR3 coding sequence is TGCGCCAGCAGCTCTCAGGGGTTCGGATATGGCTACACCTTC.

This chain joins TRBV27 and TRBJ2-1; D gene uncertain. Trimming removed 0 bases at V and 7 bases at J, with 10 bases between. This CDR3 has 14 amino acids. Germline CDR1 is MNHEY and CDR2 is SMNVEV (reference sequence). The CDR3 DNA follows: TGTGCCAGCAGTTTATCAGGGATAGGGAATGAGCAGTTCTTC. This sequence encodes CASSLSGIGNEQFF.

The DNA of the CDR3 is TGTGCCAGTACCGGGGCAGGGGAGAGCTCCTACAATGAGCAGTTCTTC. Translated: CASTGAGESSYNEQFF. The J gene is TRBJ2-1, the V gene TRBV19, with D possibly TRBD1 on 6 matching bases. This CDR3 is built from 16 residues. Germline V lookup: CDR1 LNHDA, CDR2 SQIVND (reference sequence). Trimming stripped 7 bases from V and 0 bases from J, with 16 bases between.

V usage is TRBV18 and J usage is TRBJ2-7, with 10 nucleotides matching TRBD1. V was clipped by 6 bases and J by 5 bases; unmatched bases: 4. This CDR3 is built from 13 residues. Germline V gene lookup returns CDR1 KGHSH and CDR2 LQKENI. The CDR3 DNA is TGTGCCAGCTCTCGGGACAGGGGTGACGAGCAGTACTTC. This encodes CASSRDRGDEQYF.

The gene calls are TRBV15 and TRBJ1-2; 8 nucleotides align to TRBD1. The V segment lost 1 base and the J segment 5 bases; nucleotides outside the gene matches: 9. The CDR3 covers 16 residues. Germline CDR1 LNHNV, CDR2 YYDKDF (reference sequence). Here the CDR3 reads CATSRARQGSGYGYTF. For the CDR3, the DNA is TGTGCCACCAGCAGAGCGCGACAGGGGAGTGGGTATGGCTACACCTTC.

The chain links TRBV6-2 or TRBV6-3 to TRBJ1-2; D gene ambiguous. The V gene's germline CDR1 is MNHEY and CDR2 SVGEGT. The CDR3 has 13 residues. Trimming shortened V by 6 bases and J by 2 bases, and 10 bases separated the two germline ends. The CDR3 loop is CASSHITNYGYTF. The CDR3 DNA reads TGTGCCAGCAGCCACATCACGAACTATGGCTACACCTTC.

The sample holds one count of this clone. The chain uses TRBV6-5 and TRBJ2-3; 9 nucleotides agree with TRBD1. Germline V gene sequence: CDR1 MNHEY, CDR2 SVGAGI. The CDR3 is made up of 14 amino acids. Germline trimming cut 6 bases from V and 4 bases from J; bases unmatched to any gene: 5. CDR3 nucleotides: TGTGCCAGCAGGGGCCGACAGGGGGCAGATACGCAGTATTTT. Protein: CASRGRQGADTQYF.

V usage is TRBV10-3 and J usage is TRBJ2-2, with no clear D. Between the trimmed V and J ends, which lost 5 bases and 3 bases, there was a span of 19 bases. The CDR3 extends over 17 amino acids. Germline CDR1 ENHRY, CDR2 SYGVKD. The DNA for the CDR3 is TGTGCCATCAGTCGCCAGCCGGCCGGATCCTACACCGGGGAGCTGTTTTTT. It encodes CAISRQPAGSYTGELFF.

This clone was seen a handful of times. The chain has TRBV24-1 and TRBJ2-7; possibly TRBD1 or TRBD2 for D (5 bases each). V lost 5 bases and J lost 2, with 24 bases in between. CDR3 length: 18 amino acids. Germline CDR1 reads KGHDR; CDR2 reads SFDVKD. CDR3 nucleotide sequence: TGTGCCACCAGTGGGCCCGGGACGGATCCCATGGCCACCTACGAGCAGTACTTC. It yields the protein CATSGPGTDPMATYEQYF.

This chain joins TRBV4-1 and TRBJ1-2; D remains ambiguous. V was pared by 0 bases and J by 8 bases, with 13 bases between. This CDR3 is 14 amino acids long. Germline values: CDR1 MGHRA, CDR2 YSYEKL. The CDR3 region has the DNA TGCGCCAGCAGCCAAGAAATCCCCGTGGGGGGCTACACCTTC. Translated: CASSQEIPVGGYTF.

This clone occurred a few times. J is TRBJ1-5 and V is TRBV19; D is undetermined. Germline lookup yields CDR1 LNHDA and CDR2 SQIVND (reference sequence). The CDR3 spans 15 residues. The ends were cut back, 3 bases at V and 1 base at J, with 10 bases in the middle. The CDR3: CASSIPGVSNQPQHF. For the CDR3, the DNA is TGTGCCAGTAGTATCCCCGGGGTCAGCAATCAGCCCCAGCATTTT.

This clone was found a few times. CDR3 sequence: CATLRVPPDTQYF. CDR3 nucleotides: TGTGCCACCTTAAGAGTACCACCAGATACGCAGTATTTT. The chain uses TRBV6-4 and TRBJ2-3; D unclear. The CDR3 sequence is 13 residues long. Trimming pared 10 bases from V and 4 bases from J, leaving 15 bases between. From germline, CDR1 is MRHNA and CDR2 SNTAGT.

This chain connects TRBV7-9 to TRBJ2-5; D not resolved. Per germline, CDR1 SEHNR and CDR2 FQNEAQ (reference sequence). The CDR3 runs to 13 residues. Trimming left V 1 base short and J 4 bases short, with 7 bases between. The CDR3 nucleotides read TGTGCCAGCAGCTTAGAGTTAAGAGAGACCCAGTACTTC. As protein: CASSLELRETQYF.

This clone has only a few counts. The chain uses TRBV4-1 and TRBJ2-2; 11 nucleotides align to TRBD2. Looked up from germline, CDR1 is MGHRA and CDR2 is YSYEKL. The CDR3 is made up of 18 amino acids. V lost 0 bases, J lost 3 bases, and 6 bases stayed unmatched. CDR3 protein: CASSQETGLADYTGELFF. The CDR3 nucleotides read TGCGCCAGCAGCCAAGAAACGGGACTAGCGGACTACACCGGGGAGCTGTTTTTT.

The chain joins TRBV2 to TRBJ2-5; D not resolved. This CDR3 has 13 amino acids. The germline CDR1 and CDR2 sequences are SNHLY and FYNNEI. V shed 6 bases and J shed 2 bases, with 10 bases lying between them. As DNA, the CDR3 is TGTGCCAGCAGGAGGATGGGTCAAGAGACCCAGTACTTC. Protein: CASRRMGQETQYF.

V gene TRBV14 combines with J gene TRBJ2-5, with 7 nucleotides matching TRBD2. Germline CDR1 SGHDN, CDR2 FVKESK. There are 13 residues in the CDR3. Germline trimming cut 3 bases from V and 4 bases from J; bases unmatched to any gene: 2. The CDR3 DNA sequence: TGTGCCAGCAGCCAGGGAGGGAGAGAGACCCAGTACTTC. This sequence encodes CASSQGGRETQYF. The complete variable domain, with remaining parts taken from reference TRBV14 and TRBJ2-5, reads EAGVTQFPSHSVIEKGQTVTLRCDPISGHDNLYWYRRVMGKEIKFLLHFVKESKQDESGMPNNRFLAERTGGTYSTLKVQPAELEDSGVYFCASSQGGRETQYFGPGTRLLVL.

This rearrangement joins TRBV2 to TRBJ1-3; no definite D call. Germline CDR1 and CDR2: SNHLY and FYNNEI. This CDR3 has 13 amino acids. Trimming pared 6 bases from V and 4 bases from J, leaving 10 bases between. The CDR3 loop is CASSATRGNTIYF. CDR3 nucleotides: TGTGCCAGCAGCGCGACAAGGGGAAACACCATATATTTT. The variable domain in full, completed from reference TRBV2 and TRBJ1-3, reads EPEVTQTPSHQVTQMGQEVILRCVPISNHLYFYWYRQILGQKVEFLVSFYNNEISEKSEIFDDQFSVERPDGSNFTLKIRSTKLEDSAMYFCASSATRGNTIYFGEGSWLTVV.

This chain joins TRBV10-3 and TRBJ2-7, with a possible D match to TRBD1 (6 bases). The length of the CDR3 is 16 residues. CDR1 is ENHRY, CDR2 SYGVKD, per germline. Trimming pared 3 bases from V and 0 bases from J, leaving 15 bases between. The CDR3 DNA is TGTGCCATCAGTGAAACAAACAGGGCCCCCTCCTACGAGCAGTACTTC. This codes for CAISETNRAPSYEQYF.

The J gene is TRBJ2-1, the V gene TRBV28; no clear D. The CDR3 runs to 13 residues. Germline V gene lookup returns CDR1 MDHEN and CDR2 SYDVKM. Trimming removed 6 bases at V and 5 bases at J, with 11 bases between. CDR3 amino acids: CASRSDRDNEQFF. CDR3 nucleotide sequence: TGTGCCAGCAGATCGGACCGTGACAATGAGCAGTTCTTC.

This rearrangement joins TRBV28 to TRBJ2-1, with D hard to call. Looked up from germline, CDR1 is MDHEN and CDR2 is SYDVKM. The CDR3 has 14 residues. With 3 bases removed from V and 6 bases from J, the gap between germline ends came to 12 bases. CDR3 DNA sequence: TGTGCCAGCAGTTTTACGGTTCTAAGCAATGAGCAGTTCTTC. Protein product: CASSFTVLSNEQFF. Together with reference TRBV28 and TRBJ2-1, the CDR3 gives the full variable domain: DVKVTQSSRYLVKRTGEKVFLECVQDMDHENMFWYRQDPGLGLRLIYFSYDVKMKEKGDIPEGYSVSREKKERFSLILESASTNQTSMYLCASSFTVLSNEQFFGPGTRLTVL.

The V call is TRBV5-5, the J call TRBJ2-5; D unclear. Germline V gene sequence: CDR1 SGHKS, CDR2 YYEKEE (reference sequence). This CDR3 contains 12 residues. V lost 2 bases and J lost 0, with 2 bases in between. DNA of the CDR3: TGTGCCAGCAGCTTTCACCAAGAGACCCAGTACTTC. As protein: CASSFHQETQYF.